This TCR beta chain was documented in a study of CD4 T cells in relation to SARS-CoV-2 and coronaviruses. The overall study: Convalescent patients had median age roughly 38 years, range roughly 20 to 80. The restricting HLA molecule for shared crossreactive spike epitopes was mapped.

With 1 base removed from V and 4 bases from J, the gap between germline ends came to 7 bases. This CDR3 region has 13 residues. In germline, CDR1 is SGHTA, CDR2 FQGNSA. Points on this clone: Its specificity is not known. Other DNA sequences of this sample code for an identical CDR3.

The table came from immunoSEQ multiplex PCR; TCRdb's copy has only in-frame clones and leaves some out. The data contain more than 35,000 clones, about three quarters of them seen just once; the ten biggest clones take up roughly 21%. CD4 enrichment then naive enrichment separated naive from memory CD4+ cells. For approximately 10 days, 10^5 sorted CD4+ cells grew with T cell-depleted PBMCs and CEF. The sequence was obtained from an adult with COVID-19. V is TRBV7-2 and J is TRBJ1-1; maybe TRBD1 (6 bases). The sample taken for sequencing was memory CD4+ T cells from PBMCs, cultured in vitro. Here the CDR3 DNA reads TGTGCCAGCAGCTTAGACAGGGTCACTGAAGCTTTCTTT. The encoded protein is CASSLDRVTEAFF.